The 6 T cell receptor beta chains below come from one sample, sequenced in a study of blood T cell repertoires in COVID-19. The assay was immunoSEQ multiplex PCR, and TCRdb's table has in-frame clones only and misses some. The table records 350,000 to 400,000 clones, about 88% of them present only once. Sequencing was done on a sample of PBMCs or T cells enriched from blood (not recorded which). The receptors here all came from a woman aged 18-29 years who had recovered from COVID-19.

The V call is TRBV6-5, the J call TRBJ1-1; 7 bases fit TRBD1. This CDR3 has 16 residues. Germline-derived CDR1 and CDR2 are MNHEY and SVGAGI. The V and J ends lost 2 bases and 5 bases, in that order; junction bases with no gene match: 11. CDR3 DNA: TGTGCCAGCAGTTACCTTCAACAGGGGACGGGGACTGAAGCTTTCTTT. Protein product: CASSYLQQGTGTEAFF.

The chain employs TRBV19 and TRBJ1-1; weak D call: TRBD1 (6 bases). The V end lost 7 bases, the J end lost 1 base, and 19 bases lay between the germline ends. CDR1 is LNHDA and CDR2 is SQIVND in the germline V gene (reference sequence). CDR3 size: 16 residues. CDR3 sequence (DNA): TGTGCCAGTAATAGGGGGTCTTCACCCGAGAACACTGAAGCTTTCTTT. It encodes CASNRGSSPENTEAFF.

The chain employs TRBV5-6 and TRBJ2-3, with D tentatively TRBD1 (5 bases). The CDR3 length is 15 residues. Germline V CDR1 and CDR2: SGHDT, YYEEEE. V was cut by 0 bases and J by 0 bases, with 8 bases left in between. DNA for the CDR3: TGTGCCAGCAGCTTGGTCAGGGCTAGCACAGATACGCAGTATTTT. It yields the protein CASSLVRASTDTQYF.

The chain has TRBV7-2 and TRBJ2-2, with D perhaps matching TRBD2 (6 bases). The V gene lost 6 bases and the J gene lost 2 bases, with 13 bases spanning the gap. This CDR3 contains 15 residues. CDR1 and CDR2 from the germline V gene are SGHTA and FQGNSA. The CDR3 here is CASRLGTYNTGELFF. CDR3 in DNA: TGTGCCAGCAGGTTGGGGACTTATAACACCGGGGAGCTGTTTTTT.

The CDR3 region has the DNA TGTGCCAGCTCACCGGCGGGGGCCCCAAACAATGAGCAGTTCTTC. This gives the protein CASSPAGAPNNEQFF. The chain combines TRBV18 with TRBJ2-1; tentatively, D is TRBD2 (7 bases). The CDR3 runs to 15 residues. From germline, CDR1 is KGHSH and CDR2 LQKENI. V lost 3 bases and J 5 bases, leaving 14 bases between the germline ends.

This chain connects TRBV30 to TRBJ1-1; D unclear. The germline V and J ends were trimmed by 1 base and 1 base, with 10 bases remaining between them. The CDR3 covers 14 residues. Germline V gene data show CDR1 as GTSNPN and CDR2 as SVGIG (reference sequence). The CDR3 nucleotides are TGTGCCTGGAGTGGTGGGCTGACGAACACTGAAGCTTTCTTT. This sequence encodes CAWSGGLTNTEAFF.